This is a list of T cell receptor beta chains from one sample in a study of blood T cell repertoires in COVID-19. TCRdb's table, derived via immunoSEQ multiplex PCR, lists solely in-frame clones and lacks some. The sample contains 110,000 to 150,000 clones, roughly 88% of which appear only once. The sequencing input was peripheral blood. Receptors originate from a man aged 55-75 years with active or convalescent COVID-19. The conserved cysteine and the conserved F or W are not part of the CDR3 here.

v_call,cdr3_aa
TRBV15,ATSTPDSSNEKLF
TRBV18,ASSPGQGLWY
TRBV6-1,ASSAFGTANAYEQY
TRBV30,AWSGRVHNQPQH
TRBV6-1,ASSERAQRGVNTEAF
TRBV5-4,ASSFRREQETQY
TRBV6-5,ASTLAVMGTGELF
TRBV5-6,ASSLVEGGSNIQY
TRBV18,ASSPTESYEQY
TRBV19,ASSFRTSGTASYNEQF
TRBV28,ASTATNEKLF
TRBV7-2,ASSLQGSTDTQY
TRBV5-1,ASSQRAGVGNYGYT
TRBV4-1,ASSQPNTRSSYEQY
TRBV7-9,ASSTPDNPGETQY
TRBV30,AISSGGFSGSPLH
TRBV12-5,ASGPGRGQIDTQY
TRBV29-1,SVRQGSTDTQY
TRBV2,ASSVTVFGNTEAF
TRBV2,ASRGEGMGTEAF
TRBV5-5,ASSLVASSYNEQF
TRBV30,AWATRENQPQH
TRBV5-1,ASSSRLALSETQY
TRBV9,ASSVEGDGRGDTQY
TRBV4-1,ASSPADTYQETQY
TRBV27,ASSLQGVIGTEAF